These 20 T cell receptor beta chains originate from one sample sequenced in a study of cytomegalovirus exposure and HLA in healthy donors. The PCR used 60 Vbeta and 13 Jbeta primers. Assay: immunoSEQ multiplex PCR; the TCRdb copy retains only in-frame clones and omits some. The sample lists about 140,000 clones, approximately 72% seen once, with 5.5% to 7% in the top ten. Input material: PBMCs. These receptor sequences come from a woman aged 55-70 years in good health and CMV-seronegative.

This chain joins TRBV7-6 and TRBJ2-2; 14 bases map to TRBD2. V shed 6 bases, J shed 7 bases, and the junction held 4 bases outside the gene matches. There are 15 residues in the CDR3. The germline V gene has CDR1 SGHVS and CDR2 FNYEAQ. CDR3 in DNA: TGTGCCAGCAGGGGACTAGCGGGAGAGATCGGGGAGCTGTTTTTT. Translated, it gives CASRGLAGEIGELFF.

This chain uses TRBV6-1 with TRBJ2-1; 10 nucleotides agree with TRBD2. Germline CDR1 reads MNHNS; CDR2 reads SASEGT. V dropped 6 bases and J dropped 9; count of bases not matched to a gene: 8. This CDR3 comprises 14 residues. The DNA of the CDR3 is TGTGCCAGCAGCTCAGCGGGGGGGTTCGGTGAGCAGTTCTTC. It encodes CASSSAGGFGEQFF.

The table lists this clone with a count of one. Other nucleotide sequences in the sample specify the same CDR3. The rearrangement links TRBV7-2 to TRBJ2-6, with D possibly being TRBD2 (6 bases). Trimming took off 1 base at V and 4 bases at J, with 11 bases between the two ends. The germline V gene encodes CDR1 SGHTA and CDR2 FQGNSA. The length of the CDR3 is 16 residues. Here the CDR3 reads CASSLGGGTGANVLTF. In DNA form, the CDR3 reads TGTGCCAGCAGCTTAGGGGGCGGGACCGGGGCCAACGTCCTGACTTTC.

The chain is built from TRBV7-8 and TRBJ2-7; TRBD2 matches 8 bases. The CDR3 loop spans 16 amino acids. V lost 4 bases to trimming and J lost 0 bases; unmatched junction nucleotides: 8. The germline CDR1 and CDR2 sequences are SGHVS and FQNEAQ. The CDR3 sequence is CASSSPRGGSSYEQYF. CDR3 sequence (DNA): TGTGCCAGCAGCTCCCCTCGGGGGGGGAGCTCCTACGAGCAGTACTTC.

The chain couples TRBV11-2 to TRBJ2-1; 8 nucleotides align to TRBD1. Looked up from germline, CDR1 is SGHAT and CDR2 is FQNNGV. The V gene end was trimmed by 2 bases and the J gene end by 5 bases; junction bases not matched to a gene: 8. CDR3 size: 16 residues. CDR3 nucleotide sequence: TGTGCCAGCAGCTTATTTCAGGGGGCTGGGGACAATGAGCAGTTCTTC. Translated: CASSLFQGAGDNEQFF.

This chain links TRBV2 with TRBJ2-7; no clear D. The CDR3 totals 11 residues. V was clipped by 4 bases and J by 2 bases, with 3 bases between them. The germline V gene encodes CDR1 SNHLY and CDR2 FYNNEI. CDR3 sequence reads: CASSVAYEQYF. The DNA for the CDR3 is TGTGCCAGCAGTGTAGCCTACGAGCAGTACTTC.

This clone appeared a single time. This chain links TRBV15 with TRBJ2-3, with 8 bases matching TRBD2. Germline V gene lookup returns CDR1 LNHNV and CDR2 YYDKDF (reference sequence). V lost 0 bases, J lost 9 bases, and 2 bases stayed unmatched. The CDR3 has 13 amino acids. Here the CDR3 reads CATSREAGGTQYF. DNA for the CDR3: TGTGCCACCAGCAGAGAGGCGGGGGGAACGCAGTATTTT.

This sequence joins TRBV7-2 and TRBJ1-2, with D possibly matching TRBD1 (5 bases). The CDR3 has 19 amino acids. Trimming cost V 1 base and J 1 base, with 22 bases left between them. Germline values: CDR1 SGHTA, CDR2 FQGNSA. The CDR3 here is CASSLERVGLTGFNYGYTF. CDR3 bases: TGTGCCAGCAGCTTAGAGCGGGTGGGACTAACCGGATTTAACTATGGCTACACCTTC.

The chain recombines TRBV29-1 with TRBJ2-7, with D perhaps matching TRBD1 (7 bases). Germline V gives CDR1 SQVTM, CDR2 ANQGSEA. With 6 bases removed from V and 3 bases from J, the gap between germline ends came to 12 bases. The CDR3 is made up of 12 amino acids. The CDR3 is CSVRGTHYEQYF. The CDR3 DNA is TGCAGCGTCAGGGGGACTCACTACGAGCAGTACTTC.

This clone was counted a few times. This chain joins TRBV5-1 and TRBJ1-1; 9 bases are shared with TRBD1. This CDR3 is built from 16 residues. V lost 4 bases, J lost 0 bases, and 7 bases stayed unmatched. Germline V gives CDR1 SGHRS, CDR2 YFSETQ. The CDR3 bases are TGCGCCAGCAGCCACGGACAGGGGCTGATGAACACTGAAGCTTTCTTT. Translating it yields CASSHGQGLMNTEAFF.

The rearrangement uses TRBV5-1 and TRBJ2-3; D gene unclear. Germline-derived CDR1 and CDR2 are SGHRS and YFSETQ. Trimming took off 7 bases at V and 1 base at J, with 7 bases between the two ends. CDR3 length: 12 amino acids. CDR3 protein: CASGGGTDTQYF. In DNA, the CDR3 is TGCGCCAGCGGCGGAGGCACAGATACGCAGTATTTT.

There are a few counts of this clone. The rearrangement links TRBV28 to TRBJ1-4, with 8 bases aligning to TRBD1. Germline values: CDR1 MDHEN, CDR2 SYDVKM. The J segment lost 7 bases and the V segment lost 2 bases, leaving 3 bases of the junction unmatched. The CDR3 runs to 14 residues. In DNA, the CDR3 is TGTGCCAGCAGTTTAATCAGGGGGCGTGAAAAACTGTTTTTT. Amino acid sequence: CASSLIRGREKLFF. Based on the CDR3 plus reference TRBV28 and TRBJ1-4, the full variable domain is DVKVTQSSRYLVKRTGEKVFLECVQDMDHENMFWYRQDPGLGLRLIYFSYDVKMKEKGDIPEGYSVSREKKERFSLILESASTNQTSMYLCASSLIRGREKLFFGSGTQLSVL.

The chain combines TRBV21-1 with TRBJ2-7; the tabulated D call, TRBD2, remains unverified against the DNA. TRBV21-1 is termed a pseudogene. The CDR3 runs 13 residues. The CDR3 bases are TGTGCCAGCAGCATCATCCGGGCCTACGAGCAGTACTTC. Protein product: CASSIIRAYEQYF.

This clone was seen only a few times. One end of the junction does not line up with germline, which may come from a read error. The J gene is TRBJ2-7, the V gene TRBV15, with a tentative D call TRBD2 (5 bases). Per the germline V gene, CDR1 is LNHNV and CDR2 is YYDKDF (reference sequence). The CDR3 length is 15 residues. The CDR3 DNA follows: TGTGCCACCAGAAGAGAGCTAGCCACTTCCTACGAGCAGTACTTC. Its translation is CATRRELATSYEQYF.

This chain links TRBV9 with TRBJ2-1; TRBD2 matches 7 bases. Unmatched junction bases numbered 15, after V lost 9 bases and J lost 6 bases. The CDR3 has 15 residues. Germline lookup yields CDR1 SGDLS and CDR2 YYNGEE. As DNA, the CDR3 is TGTGCCACCTCGTTGGGGAGGGATGATGGCAATGAGCAGTTCTTC. This sequence encodes CATSLGRDDGNEQFF.

The gene calls are TRBV5-1 and TRBJ1-1; a possible D gene is TRBD1 (6 bases). V was clipped by 0 bases and J by 5 bases, with 14 bases between them. This CDR3 has 15 amino acids. Germline CDR1 reads SGHRS; CDR2 reads YFSETQ. CDR3 DNA: TGCGCCAGCAGCTTGGTTGTACAGGGATCAACTGAAGCTTTCTTT. Encoded protein: CASSLVVQGSTEAFF.

Only a few counts were recorded for this clone. The rearrangement uses TRBV6-6 and TRBJ2-5; 8 nucleotides align to TRBD2. The CDR3 runs 15 residues. Germline lookup yields CDR1 MNHNY and CDR2 SVGAGI (reference sequence). V lost 6 bases and J lost 6; bases outside the gene matches: 12. CDR3 coding DNA: TGTGCCAGCAGGGGTTCTTCGGGGGGGACGCAGACCCAGTACTTC. Its translation is CASRGSSGGTQTQYF.

The chain couples TRBV5-4 to TRBJ2-5; 9 positions agree with TRBD1. The CDR3 is 16 amino acids. Germline V CDR1 and CDR2: SGHNT, YYREEE (reference sequence). V trimming: 5 bases; J trimming: 5 bases; junction bases outside the gene matches: 13. Here the CDR3 reads CASSWMDRGGRETQYF. CDR3 DNA: TGTGCCAGCAGTTGGATGGACAGGGGCGGTAGGGAGACCCAGTACTTC.

The chain has TRBV9 and TRBJ2-7, with D possibly TRBD1 on 6 matching bases. The V end lost 1 base, the J end lost 6 bases, and 11 bases lay between the germline ends. The CDR3 runs 13 residues. Germline V CDR1 and CDR2: SGDLS, YYNGEE. The CDR3 protein is CASSVSGAGEQYF. Written as DNA, the CDR3 is TGTGCCAGCAGCGTATCAGGGGCGGGCGAGCAGTACTTC. The entire variable domain, with the rest obtained from reference TRBV9 and TRBJ2-7, is as follows: DSGVTQTPKHLITATGQRVTLRCSPRSGDLSVYWYQQSLDQGLQFLIQYYNGEERAKGNILERFSAQQFPDLHSELNLSSLELGDSALYFCASSVSGAGEQYFGPGTRLTVT.

The rearrangement links TRBV10-3 to TRBJ2-7; 8 nucleotides align to TRBD1. CDR3 size: 14 residues. Germline V CDR1 and CDR2: ENHRY, SYGVKD. The J segment lost 4 bases and the V segment lost 5 bases, leaving 7 bases of the junction unmatched. The CDR3 bases are TGTGCCATCAGTCGAGGACAGGGAATATACGAGCAGTACTTC. Its translation: CAISRGQGIYEQYF.